A single TCR beta chain is shown here with its context. Trimming cost V 3 bases and J 7 bases; bases outside gene matches: 7. Germline V gives CDR1 KGHSH, CDR2 LQKENI. The CDR3 covers 15 residues. The data belong to a study of blood T cells in healthy people across ages. A J-beta primer mix and a sample-barcoded 5' primer were used in a second PCR of about 7 to 12 cycles. TCRdb fed the 5' RACE reads into MiXCR, producing one record per CDR3 protein. The sample lists about 1.4 million distinct CDR3 sequences; approximately 59% were seen once. V usage is TRBV18 and J usage is TRBJ1-4, with 8 bases matching TRBD1. Specimen: blood. This TCR came from a man aged 18 to 30 in good health. The CDR3 coding sequence is TGTGCCAGCTCACCTACTACACAGGGGGTTGAAAAACTGTTTTTT. Protein product: CASSPTTQGVEKLFF.